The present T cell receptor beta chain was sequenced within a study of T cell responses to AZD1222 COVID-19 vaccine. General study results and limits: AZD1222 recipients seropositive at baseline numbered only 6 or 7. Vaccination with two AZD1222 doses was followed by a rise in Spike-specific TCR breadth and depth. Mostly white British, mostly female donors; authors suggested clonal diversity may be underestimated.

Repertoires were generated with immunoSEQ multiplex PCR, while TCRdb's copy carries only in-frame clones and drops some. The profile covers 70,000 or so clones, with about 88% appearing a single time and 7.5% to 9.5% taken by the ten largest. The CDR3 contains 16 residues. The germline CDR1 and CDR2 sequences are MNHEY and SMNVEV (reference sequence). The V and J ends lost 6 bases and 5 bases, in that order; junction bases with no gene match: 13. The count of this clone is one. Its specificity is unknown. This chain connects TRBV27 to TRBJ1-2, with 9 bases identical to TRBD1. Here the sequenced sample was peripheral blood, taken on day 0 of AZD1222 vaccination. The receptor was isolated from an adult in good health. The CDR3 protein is CASSSATGGRRYGYTF. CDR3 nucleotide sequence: TGTGCCAGCAGCTCAGCAACAGGGGGCCGGCGATATGGCTACACCTTC.